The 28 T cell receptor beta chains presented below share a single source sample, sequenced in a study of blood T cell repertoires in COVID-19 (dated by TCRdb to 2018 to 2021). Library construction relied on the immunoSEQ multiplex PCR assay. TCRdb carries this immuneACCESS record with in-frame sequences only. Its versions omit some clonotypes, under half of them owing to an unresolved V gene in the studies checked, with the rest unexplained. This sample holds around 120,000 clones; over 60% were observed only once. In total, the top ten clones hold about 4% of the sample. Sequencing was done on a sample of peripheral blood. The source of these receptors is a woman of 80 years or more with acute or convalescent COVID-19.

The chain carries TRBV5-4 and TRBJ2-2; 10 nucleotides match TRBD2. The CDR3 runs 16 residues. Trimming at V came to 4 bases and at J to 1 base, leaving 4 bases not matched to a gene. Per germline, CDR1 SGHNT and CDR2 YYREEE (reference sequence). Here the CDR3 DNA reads TGTGCCAGCAGCCCAGGGACTAGCGTGAACACCGGGGAGCTGTTTTTT. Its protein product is CASSPGTSVNTGELFF.

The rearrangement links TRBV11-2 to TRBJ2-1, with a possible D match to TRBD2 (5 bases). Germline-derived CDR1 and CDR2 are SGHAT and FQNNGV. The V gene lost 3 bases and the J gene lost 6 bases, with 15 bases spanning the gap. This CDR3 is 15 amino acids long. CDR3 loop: CASSFVPGGFNEQFF. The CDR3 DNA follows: TGTGCCAGCAGCTTCGTCCCCGGAGGTTTCAATGAGCAGTTCTTC.

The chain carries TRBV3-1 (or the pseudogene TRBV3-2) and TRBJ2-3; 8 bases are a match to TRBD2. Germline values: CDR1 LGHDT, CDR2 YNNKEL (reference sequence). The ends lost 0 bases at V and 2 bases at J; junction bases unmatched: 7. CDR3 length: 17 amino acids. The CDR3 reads CASSQEISGADTDTQYF. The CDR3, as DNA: TGTGCCAGCAGCCAAGAAATTAGCGGGGCTGACACAGATACGCAGTATTTT.

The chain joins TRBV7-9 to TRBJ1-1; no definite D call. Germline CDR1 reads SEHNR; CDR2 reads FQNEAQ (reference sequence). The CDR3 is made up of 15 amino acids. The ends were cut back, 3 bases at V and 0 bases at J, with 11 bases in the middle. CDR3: CASSLTPNMNTEAFF. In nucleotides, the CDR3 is TGTGCCAGCAGCTTGACACCGAATATGAACACTGAAGCTTTCTTT.

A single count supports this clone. CDR3 sequence: CASSLDNPPYEQYF. CDR3 DNA sequence: TGTGCCAGCAGCTTAGATAATCCCCCCTACGAGCAGTACTTC. The chain combines TRBV7-9 with TRBJ2-7; the D is unclear. The V gene's germline CDR1 is SEHNR and CDR2 FQNEAQ (reference sequence). V was pared by 1 base and J by 2 bases, with 9 bases between. The CDR3 totals 14 residues.

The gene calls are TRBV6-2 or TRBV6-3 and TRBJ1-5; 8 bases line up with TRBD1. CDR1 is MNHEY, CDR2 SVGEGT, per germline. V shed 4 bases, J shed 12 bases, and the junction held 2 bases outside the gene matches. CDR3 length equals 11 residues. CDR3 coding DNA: TGTGCCAGCAGTTTGACAGGGGTCCAGCATTTT. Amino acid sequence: CASSLTGVQHF.

CDR3 protein: CASSQPRTIDFTIEQFF. In DNA, the CDR3 is TGCGCCAGCAGTCAGCCAAGGACAATCGACTTTACAATTGAGCAGTTCTTC. The V gene is TRBV23-1, the J gene TRBJ2-1, with D perhaps TRBD1 (5 bases). TRBV23-1 is an ORF; its function is uncertain. This CDR3 is built from 17 residues. V was shortened by 3 bases and J by 9 bases, with 24 bases between the two germline ends.

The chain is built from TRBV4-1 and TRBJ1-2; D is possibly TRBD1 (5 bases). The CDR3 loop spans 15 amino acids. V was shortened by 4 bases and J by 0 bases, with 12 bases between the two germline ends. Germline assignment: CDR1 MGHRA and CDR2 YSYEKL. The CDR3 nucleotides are TGCGCCAGCAGCCTTGAGACAGTGGCTAACTATGGCTACACCTTC. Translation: CASSLETVANYGYTF.

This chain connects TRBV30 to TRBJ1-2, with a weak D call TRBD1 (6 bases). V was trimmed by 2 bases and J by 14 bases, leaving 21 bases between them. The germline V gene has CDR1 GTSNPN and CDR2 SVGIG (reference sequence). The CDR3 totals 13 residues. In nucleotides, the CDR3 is TGTGCCTGGAGTCCGGGACAAGAAGAGAATCCTACCTTC. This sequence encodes CAWSPGQEENPTF.

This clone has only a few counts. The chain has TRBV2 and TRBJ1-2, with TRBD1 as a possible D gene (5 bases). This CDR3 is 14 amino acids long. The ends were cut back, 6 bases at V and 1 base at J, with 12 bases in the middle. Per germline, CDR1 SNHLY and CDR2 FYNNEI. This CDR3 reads CASRESDSNYGYTF. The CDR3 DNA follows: TGTGCCAGCAGGGAGTCAGACAGTAACTATGGCTACACCTTC. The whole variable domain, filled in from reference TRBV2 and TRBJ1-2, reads EPEVTQTPSHQVTQMGQEVILRCVPISNHLYFYWYRQILGQKVEFLVSFYNNEISEKSEIFDDQFSVERPDGSNFTLKIRSTKLEDSAMYFCASRESDSNYGYTFGSGTRLTVV.

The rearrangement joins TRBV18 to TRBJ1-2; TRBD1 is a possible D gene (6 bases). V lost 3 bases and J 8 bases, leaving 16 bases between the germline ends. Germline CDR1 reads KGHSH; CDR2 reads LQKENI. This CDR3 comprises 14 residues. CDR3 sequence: CASSPATGLGGYTF. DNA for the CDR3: TGTGCCAGCTCACCGGCCACAGGGTTGGGCGGCTACACCTTC.

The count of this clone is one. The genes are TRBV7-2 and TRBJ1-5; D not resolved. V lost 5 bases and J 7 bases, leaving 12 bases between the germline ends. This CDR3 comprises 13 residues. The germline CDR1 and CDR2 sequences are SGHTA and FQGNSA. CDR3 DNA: TGTGCCAGCAGCCTAGACCCGGGGCAGCCCCAGCATTTT. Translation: CASSLDPGQPQHF. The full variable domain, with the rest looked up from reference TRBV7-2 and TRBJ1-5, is GAGVSQSPSNKVTEKGKDVELRCDPISGHTALYWYRQSLGQGLEFLIYFQGNSAPDKSGLPSDRFSAERTGGSVSTLTIQRTQQEDSAVYLCASSLDPGQPQHFGDGTRLSIL.

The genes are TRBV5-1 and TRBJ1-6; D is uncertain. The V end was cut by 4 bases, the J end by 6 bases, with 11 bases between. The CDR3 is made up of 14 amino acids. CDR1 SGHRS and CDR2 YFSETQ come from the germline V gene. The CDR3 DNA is TGCGCCAGCAGCCCGAGCTTGCCTAATTCACCCCTCCACTTT. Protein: CASSPSLPNSPLHF.

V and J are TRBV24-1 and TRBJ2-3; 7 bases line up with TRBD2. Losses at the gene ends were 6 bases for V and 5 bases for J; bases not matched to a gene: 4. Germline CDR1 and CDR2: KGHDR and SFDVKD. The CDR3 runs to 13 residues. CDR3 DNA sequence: TGTGCCACCAGTTCCACTAGCGAAGATACGCAGTATTTT. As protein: CATSSTSEDTQYF.

This CDR3 is CASETGGIYHLHF. The CDR3 bases are TGTGCCAGCGAGACAGGGGGAATTTACCACCTCCACTTT. V gene TRBV28 combines with J gene TRBJ1-6; 9 nucleotides match TRBD1. After removal of 8 bases from V and 15 bases from J, the junction contained 11 bases not matched to a gene. From germline, CDR1 is MDHEN and CDR2 SYDVKM. The CDR3 is 13 residues long.

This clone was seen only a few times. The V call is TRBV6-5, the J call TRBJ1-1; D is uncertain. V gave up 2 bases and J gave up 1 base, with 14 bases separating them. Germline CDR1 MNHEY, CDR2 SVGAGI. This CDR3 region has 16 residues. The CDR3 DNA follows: TGTGCCAGCAGTTACCGGGGAGGAGTTGGGAACACTGAAGCTTTCTTT. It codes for CASSYRGGVGNTEAFF.

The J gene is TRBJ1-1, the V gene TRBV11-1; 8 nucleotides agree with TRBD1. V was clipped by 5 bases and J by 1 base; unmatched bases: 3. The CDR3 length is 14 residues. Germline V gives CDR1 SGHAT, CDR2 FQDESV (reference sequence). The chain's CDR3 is CASSVGQANTEAFF. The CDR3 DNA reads TGTGCCAGCAGCGTGGGACAGGCGAACACTGAAGCTTTCTTT.

CDR3 sequence: CASSESGRVDNEQFF. DNA for the CDR3: TGCGCCAGCAGCGAGAGCGGGAGGGTGGACAATGAGCAGTTCTTC. The chain carries TRBV5-1 and TRBJ2-1; 10 nucleotides align to TRBD2. V lost 4 bases and J lost 5; bases outside the gene matches: 6. The length of the CDR3 is 15 residues. Germline CDR1 SGHRS, CDR2 YFSETQ. Full variable domain (remainder filled in from reference TRBV5-1 and TRBJ2-1): KAGVTQTPRYLIKTRGQQVTLSCSPISGHRSVSWYQQTPGQGLQFLFEYFSETQRNKGNFPGRFSGRQFSNSRSEMNVSTLELGDSALYLCASSESGRVDNEQFFGPGTRLTVL.

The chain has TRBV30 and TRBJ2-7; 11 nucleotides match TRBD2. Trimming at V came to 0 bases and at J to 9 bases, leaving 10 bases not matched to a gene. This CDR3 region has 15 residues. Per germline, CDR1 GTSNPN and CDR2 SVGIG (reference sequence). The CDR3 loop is CAWSVGGSGGAGQYF. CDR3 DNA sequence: TGTGCCTGGAGTGTAGGTGGTAGCGGGGGGGCAGGGCAGTACTTC. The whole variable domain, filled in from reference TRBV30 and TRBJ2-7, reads SQTIHQWPATLVQPVGSPLSLECTVEGTSNPNLYWYRQAAGRGLQLLFYSVGIGQISSEVPQNLSASRPQDRQFILSSKKLLLSDSGFYLCAWSVGGSGGAGQYFGPGTRLTVT.

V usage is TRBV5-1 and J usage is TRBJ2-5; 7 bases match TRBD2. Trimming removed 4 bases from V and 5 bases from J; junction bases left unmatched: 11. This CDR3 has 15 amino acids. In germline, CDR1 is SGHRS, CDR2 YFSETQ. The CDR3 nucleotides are TGCGCCAGCAGCGGGGAGGGCTATTCTTCTGAGACCCAGTACTTC. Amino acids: CASSGEGYSSETQYF. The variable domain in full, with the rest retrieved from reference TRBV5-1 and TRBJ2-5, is KAGVTQTPRYLIKTRGQQVTLSCSPISGHRSVSWYQQTPGQGLQFLFEYFSETQRNKGNFPGRFSGRQFSNSRSEMNVSTLELGDSALYLCASSGEGYSSETQYFGPGTRLLVL.

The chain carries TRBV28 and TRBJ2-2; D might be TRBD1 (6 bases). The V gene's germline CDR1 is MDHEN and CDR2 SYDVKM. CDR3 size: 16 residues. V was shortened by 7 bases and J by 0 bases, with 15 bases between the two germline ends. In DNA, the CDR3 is TGTGCCAGCATCAACCCCGGGACAACGAACACCGGGGAGCTGTTTTTT. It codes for CASINPGTTNTGELFF. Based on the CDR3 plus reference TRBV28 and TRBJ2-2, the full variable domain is DVKVTQSSRYLVKRTGEKVFLECVQDMDHENMFWYRQDPGLGLRLIYFSYDVKMKEKGDIPEGYSVSREKKERFSLILESASTNQTSMYLCASINPGTTNTGELFFGEGSRLTVL.

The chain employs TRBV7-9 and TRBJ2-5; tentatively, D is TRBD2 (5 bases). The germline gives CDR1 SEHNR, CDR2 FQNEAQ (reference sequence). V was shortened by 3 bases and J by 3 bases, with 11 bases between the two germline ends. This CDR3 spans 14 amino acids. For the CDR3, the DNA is TGTGCCAGCAGCTTGTCCCGGGGTGAAGAGACCCAGTACTTC. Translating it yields CASSLSRGEETQYF.

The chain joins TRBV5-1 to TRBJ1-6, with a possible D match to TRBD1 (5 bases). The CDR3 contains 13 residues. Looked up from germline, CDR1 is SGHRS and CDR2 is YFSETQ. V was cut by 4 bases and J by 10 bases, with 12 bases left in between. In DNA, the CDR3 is TGCGCCAGCAGCCCGGAGGGGAACTCACCCCTCCACTTT. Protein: CASSPEGNSPLHF.

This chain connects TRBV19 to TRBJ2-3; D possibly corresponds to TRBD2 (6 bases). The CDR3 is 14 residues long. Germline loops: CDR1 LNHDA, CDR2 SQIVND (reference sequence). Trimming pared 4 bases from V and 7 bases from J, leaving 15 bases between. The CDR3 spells CASSSGRGGNTQYF. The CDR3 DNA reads TGTGCCAGTAGTAGTGGGCGGGGCGGAAATACGCAGTATTTT.

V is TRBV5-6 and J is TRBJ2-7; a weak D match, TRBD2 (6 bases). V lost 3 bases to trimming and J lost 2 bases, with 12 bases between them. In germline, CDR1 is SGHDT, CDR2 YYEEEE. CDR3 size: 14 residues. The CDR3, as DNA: TGTGCCAGCAGCTCCCTAGCGACAACCTACGAGCAGTACTTC. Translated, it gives CASSSLATTYEQYF. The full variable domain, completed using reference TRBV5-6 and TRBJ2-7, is DAGVTQSPTHLIKTRGQQVTLRCSPKSGHDTVSWYQQALGQGPQFIFQYYEEEERQRGNFPDRFSGHQFPNYSSELNVNALLLGDSALYLCASSSLATTYEQYFGPGTRLTVT.

The CDR3 nucleotides are TGTGCCTGGAGTGTAAGGGGAACGGACACTGAAGCTTTCTTT. Its translation: CAWSVRGTDTEAFF. The chain joins TRBV30 to TRBJ1-1; tentative D call: TRBD1 (5 bases). Trimming stripped 0 bases from V and 3 bases from J, with 11 bases between. Germline V gene data show CDR1 as GTSNPN and CDR2 as SVGIG (reference sequence). The CDR3 sequence is 14 residues long.

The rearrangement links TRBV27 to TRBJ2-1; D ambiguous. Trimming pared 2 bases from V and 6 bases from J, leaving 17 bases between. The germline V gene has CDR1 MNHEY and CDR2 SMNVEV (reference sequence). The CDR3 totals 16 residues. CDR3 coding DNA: TGTGCCAGCAGTTTAGGGTCTAGTGCCGGCAGCAATGAGCAGTTCTTC. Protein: CASSLGSSAGSNEQFF.

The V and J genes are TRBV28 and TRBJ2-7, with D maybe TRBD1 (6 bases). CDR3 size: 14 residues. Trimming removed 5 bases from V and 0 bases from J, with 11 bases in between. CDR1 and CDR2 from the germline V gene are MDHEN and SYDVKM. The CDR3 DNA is TGTGCCAGCAGTGGAAGGACAGACTCCTACGAGCAGTACTTC. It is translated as CASSGRTDSYEQYF. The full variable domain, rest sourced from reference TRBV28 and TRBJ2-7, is DVKVTQSSRYLVKRTGEKVFLECVQDMDHENMFWYRQDPGLGLRLIYFSYDVKMKEKGDIPEGYSVSREKKERFSLILESASTNQTSMYLCASSGRTDSYEQYFGPGTRLTVT.